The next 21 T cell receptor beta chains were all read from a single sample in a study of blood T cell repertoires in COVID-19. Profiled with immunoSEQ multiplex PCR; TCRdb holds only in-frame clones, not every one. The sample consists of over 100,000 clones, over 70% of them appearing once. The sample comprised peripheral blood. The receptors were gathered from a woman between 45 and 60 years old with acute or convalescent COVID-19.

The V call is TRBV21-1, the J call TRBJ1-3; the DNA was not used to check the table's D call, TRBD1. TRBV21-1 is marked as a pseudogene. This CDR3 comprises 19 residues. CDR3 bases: TGTGCCAGCAGCAAAGAGCAGGGCTCAATCCGACTCTCTGGAAACACCATATATTTT. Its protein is CASSKEQGSIRLSGNTIYF.

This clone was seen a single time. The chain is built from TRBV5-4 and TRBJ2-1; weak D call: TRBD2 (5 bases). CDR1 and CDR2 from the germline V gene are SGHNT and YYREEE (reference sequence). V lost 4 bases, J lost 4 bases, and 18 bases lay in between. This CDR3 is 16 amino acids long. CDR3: CASSSRSGPGYNEQFF. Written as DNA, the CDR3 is TGTGCCAGCAGCAGCCGGTCCGGACCGGGATACAATGAGCAGTTCTTC. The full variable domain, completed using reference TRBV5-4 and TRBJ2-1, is ETGVTQSPTHLIKTRGQQVTLRCSSQSGHNTVSWYQQALGQGPQFIFQYYREEENGRGNFPPRFSGLQFPNYSSELNVNALELDDSALYLCASSSRSGPGYNEQFFGPGTRLTVL.

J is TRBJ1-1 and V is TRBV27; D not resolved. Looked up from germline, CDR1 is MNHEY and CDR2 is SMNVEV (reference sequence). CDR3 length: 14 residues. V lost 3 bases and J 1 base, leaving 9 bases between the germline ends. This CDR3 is CASSFAGSNTEAFF. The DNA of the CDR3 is TGTGCCAGCAGTTTTGCAGGATCGAACACTGAAGCTTTCTTT.

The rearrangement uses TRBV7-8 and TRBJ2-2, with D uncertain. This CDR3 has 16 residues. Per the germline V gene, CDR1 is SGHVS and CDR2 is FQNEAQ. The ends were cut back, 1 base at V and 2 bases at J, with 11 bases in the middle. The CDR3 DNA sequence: TGTGCCAGCAGCTTAGTAGAACCGAGTAACACCGGGGAGCTGTTTTTT. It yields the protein CASSLVEPSNTGELFF.

CDR3 in amino acids: CASSYSWDKQHEAFF. CDR3 nucleotides: TGTGCCAGCAGTTACTCGTGGGACAAGCAACATGAAGCTTTCTTT. This chain connects TRBV6-2 or TRBV6-3 to TRBJ1-1, with a possible D match to TRBD1 (6 bases). Germline CDR1 MNHEY, CDR2 SVGEGT. The length of the CDR3 is 15 residues. The V end was cut by 0 bases, the J end by 7 bases, with 15 bases between.

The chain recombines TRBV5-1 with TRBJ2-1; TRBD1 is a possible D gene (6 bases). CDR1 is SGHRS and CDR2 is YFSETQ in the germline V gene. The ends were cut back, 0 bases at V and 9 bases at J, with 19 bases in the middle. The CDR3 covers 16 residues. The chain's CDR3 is CASSLEAGVLVSEQFF. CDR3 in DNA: TGCGCCAGCAGCTTGGAGGCAGGGGTCCTAGTCAGTGAGCAGTTCTTC.

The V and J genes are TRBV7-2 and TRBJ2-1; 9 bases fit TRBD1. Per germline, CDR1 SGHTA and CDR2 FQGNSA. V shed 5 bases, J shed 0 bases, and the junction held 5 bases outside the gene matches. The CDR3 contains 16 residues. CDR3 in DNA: TGTGCCAGCAGCACCCGACAGGGGGACTCCTACAATGAGCAGTTCTTC. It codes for CASSTRQGDSYNEQFF. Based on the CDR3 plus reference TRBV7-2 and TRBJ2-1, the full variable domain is GAGVSQSPSNKVTEKGKDVELRCDPISGHTALYWYRQSLGQGLEFLIYFQGNSAPDKSGLPSDRFSAERTGGSVSTLTIQRTQQEDSAVYLCASSTRQGDSYNEQFFGPGTRLTVL.

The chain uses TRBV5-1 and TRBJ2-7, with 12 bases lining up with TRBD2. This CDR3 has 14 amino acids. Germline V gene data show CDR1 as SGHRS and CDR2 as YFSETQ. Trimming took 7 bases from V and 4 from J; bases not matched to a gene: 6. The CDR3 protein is CASGQTSGGYEQYF. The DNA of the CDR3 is TGCGCCAGCGGACAGACTAGCGGGGGTTACGAGCAGTACTTC.

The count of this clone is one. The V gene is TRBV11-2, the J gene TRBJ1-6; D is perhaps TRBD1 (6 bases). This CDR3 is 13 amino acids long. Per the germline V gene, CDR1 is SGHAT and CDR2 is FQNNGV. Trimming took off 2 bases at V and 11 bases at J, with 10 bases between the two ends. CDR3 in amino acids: CASSLTGLPPLHF. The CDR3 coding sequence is TGTGCCAGCAGCTTAACAGGGTTACCACCCCTCCACTTT.

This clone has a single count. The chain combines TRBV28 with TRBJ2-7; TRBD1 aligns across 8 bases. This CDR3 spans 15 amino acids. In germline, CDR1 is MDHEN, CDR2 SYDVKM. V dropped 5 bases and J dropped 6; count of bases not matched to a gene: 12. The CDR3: CASSLTRTGQREQYF. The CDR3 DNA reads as TGTGCCAGCAGTCTCACCCGGACAGGGCAACGCGAGCAGTACTTC.

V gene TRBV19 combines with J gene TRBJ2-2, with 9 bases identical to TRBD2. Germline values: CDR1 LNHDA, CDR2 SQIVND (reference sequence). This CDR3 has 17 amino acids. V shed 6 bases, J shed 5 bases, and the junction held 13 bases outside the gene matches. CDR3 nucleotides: TGTGCCAGTAGACCCCGAGCGGGGGGCGGGGTGACCGGGGAGCTGTTTTTT. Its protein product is CASRPRAGGGVTGELFF.

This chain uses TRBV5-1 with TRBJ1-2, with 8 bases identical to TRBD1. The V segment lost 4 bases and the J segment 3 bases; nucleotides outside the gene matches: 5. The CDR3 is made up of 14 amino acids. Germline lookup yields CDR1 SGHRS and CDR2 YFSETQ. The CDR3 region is CASSPDRAYYGYTF. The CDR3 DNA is TGCGCCAGCAGCCCGGACAGGGCCTACTATGGCTACACCTTC. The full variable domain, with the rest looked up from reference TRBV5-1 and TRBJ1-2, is KAGVTQTPRYLIKTRGQQVTLSCSPISGHRSVSWYQQTPGQGLQFLFEYFSETQRNKGNFPGRFSGRQFSNSRSEMNVSTLELGDSALYLCASSPDRAYYGYTFGSGTRLTVV.

The CDR3 loop reads CASRIRPGQGEIYGYTF. CDR3 nucleotide sequence: TGTGCCAGCAGGATTCGCCCGGGACAGGGGGAAATCTATGGCTACACCTTC. The chain carries TRBV21-1 and TRBJ1-2; the D segment call TRBD1 is taken from the table without a DNA check. TRBV21-1 is tagged as a pseudogene. The CDR3 contains 17 residues.

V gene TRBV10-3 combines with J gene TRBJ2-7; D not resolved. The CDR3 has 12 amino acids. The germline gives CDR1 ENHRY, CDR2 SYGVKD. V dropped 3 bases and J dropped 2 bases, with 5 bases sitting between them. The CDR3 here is CAISEQAYEQYF. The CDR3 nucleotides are TGTGCCATCAGTGAACAAGCCTACGAGCAGTACTTC.

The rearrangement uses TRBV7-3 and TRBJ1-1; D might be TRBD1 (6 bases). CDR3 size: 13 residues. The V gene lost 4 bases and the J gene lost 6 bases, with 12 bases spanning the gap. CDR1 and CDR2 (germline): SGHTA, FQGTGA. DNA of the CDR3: TGTGCCAGCAGCTCCAGGGGTATGGCTGAAGCTTTCTTT. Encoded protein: CASSSRGMAEAFF.

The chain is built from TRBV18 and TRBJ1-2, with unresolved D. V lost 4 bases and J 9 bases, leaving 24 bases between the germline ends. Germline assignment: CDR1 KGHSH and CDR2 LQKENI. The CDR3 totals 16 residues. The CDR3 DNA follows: TGTGCCAGCTCACAGGGAGGGAGCGTCCGGAGGGATAGCTACACCTTC. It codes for CASSQGGSVRRDSYTF.

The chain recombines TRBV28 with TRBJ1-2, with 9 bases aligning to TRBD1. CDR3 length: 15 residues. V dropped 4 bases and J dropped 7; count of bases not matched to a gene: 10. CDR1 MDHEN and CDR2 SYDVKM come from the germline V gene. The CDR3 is CASSSPQGADGGYTF. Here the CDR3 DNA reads TGTGCCAGCAGTTCCCCACAGGGGGCAGATGGTGGCTACACCTTC.

CDR3 in DNA: TGTGCCAGCAGTCTCACGGGACCGGGAGGCTATGGCTACACCTTC. Translation gives CASSLTGPGGYGYTF. V and J are TRBV6-5 and TRBJ1-2; perhaps TRBD1 as D (5 bases). Trimming pared 5 bases from V and 4 bases from J, leaving 17 bases between. The CDR3 loop spans 15 amino acids. The V gene's germline CDR1 is MNHEY and CDR2 SVGAGI.

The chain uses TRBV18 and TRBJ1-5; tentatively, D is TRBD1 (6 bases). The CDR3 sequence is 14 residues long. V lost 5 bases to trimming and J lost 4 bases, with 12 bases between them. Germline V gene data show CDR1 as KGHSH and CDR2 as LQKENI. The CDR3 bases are TGTGCCAGCTCAGAGTATAGGGGGAATCAGCCCCAGCATTTT. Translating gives CASSEYRGNQPQHF. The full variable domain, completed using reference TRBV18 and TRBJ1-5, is NAGVMQNPRHLVRRRGQEARLRCSPMKGHSHVYWYRQLPEEGLKFMVYLQKENIIDESGMPKERFSAEFPKEGPSILRIQQVVRGDSAAYFCASSEYRGNQPQHFGDGTRLSIL.

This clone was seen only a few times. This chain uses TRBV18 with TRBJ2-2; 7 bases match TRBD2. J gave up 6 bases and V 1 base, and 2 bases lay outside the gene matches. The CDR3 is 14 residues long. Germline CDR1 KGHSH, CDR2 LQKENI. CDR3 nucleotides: TGTGCCAGCTCACCACAGCGGGGACCCGGGGAGCTGTTTTTT. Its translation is CASSPQRGPGELFF.

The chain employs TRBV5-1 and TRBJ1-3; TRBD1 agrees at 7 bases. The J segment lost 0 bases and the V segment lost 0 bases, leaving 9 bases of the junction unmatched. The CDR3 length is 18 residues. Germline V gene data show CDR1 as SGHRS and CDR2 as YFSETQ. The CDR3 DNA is TGCGCCAGCAGCTTGGGGGCGACAGGGCGGGCCTCTGGAAACACCATATATTTT. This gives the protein CASSLGATGRASGNTIYF. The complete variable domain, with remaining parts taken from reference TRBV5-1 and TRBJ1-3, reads KAGVTQTPRYLIKTRGQQVTLSCSPISGHRSVSWYQQTPGQGLQFLFEYFSETQRNKGNFPGRFSGRQFSNSRSEMNVSTLELGDSALYLCASSLGATGRASGNTIYFGEGSWLTVV.